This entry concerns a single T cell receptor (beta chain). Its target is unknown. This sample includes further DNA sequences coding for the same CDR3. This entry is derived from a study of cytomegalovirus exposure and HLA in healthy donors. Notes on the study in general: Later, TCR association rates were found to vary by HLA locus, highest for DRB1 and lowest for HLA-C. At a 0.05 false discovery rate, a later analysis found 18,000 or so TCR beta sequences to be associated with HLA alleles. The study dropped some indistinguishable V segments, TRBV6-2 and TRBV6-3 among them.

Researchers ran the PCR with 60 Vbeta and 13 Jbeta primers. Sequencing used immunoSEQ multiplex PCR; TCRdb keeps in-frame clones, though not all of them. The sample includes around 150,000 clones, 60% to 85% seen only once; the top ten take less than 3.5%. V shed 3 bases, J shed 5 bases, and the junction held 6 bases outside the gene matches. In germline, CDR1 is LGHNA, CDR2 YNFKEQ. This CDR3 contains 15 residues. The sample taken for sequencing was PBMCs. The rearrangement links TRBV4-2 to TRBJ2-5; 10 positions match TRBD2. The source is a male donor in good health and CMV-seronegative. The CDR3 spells CASSQSTSGKETQYF. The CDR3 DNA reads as TGTGCCAGCAGCCAGTCCACTAGCGGGAAGGAGACCCAGTACTTC.